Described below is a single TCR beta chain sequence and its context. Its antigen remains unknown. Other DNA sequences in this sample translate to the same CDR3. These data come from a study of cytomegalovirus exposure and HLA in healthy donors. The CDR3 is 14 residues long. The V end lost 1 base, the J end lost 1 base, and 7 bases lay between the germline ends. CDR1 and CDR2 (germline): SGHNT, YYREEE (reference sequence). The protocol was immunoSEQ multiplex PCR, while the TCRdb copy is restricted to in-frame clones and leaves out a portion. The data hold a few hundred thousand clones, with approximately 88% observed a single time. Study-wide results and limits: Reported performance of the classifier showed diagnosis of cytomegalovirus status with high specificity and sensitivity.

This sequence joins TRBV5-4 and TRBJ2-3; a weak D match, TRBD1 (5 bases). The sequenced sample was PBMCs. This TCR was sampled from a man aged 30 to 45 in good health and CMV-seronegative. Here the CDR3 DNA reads TGTGCCAGCAGCTTGAGCAGGGGCACAGATACGCAGTATTTT. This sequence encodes CASSLSRGTDTQYF.